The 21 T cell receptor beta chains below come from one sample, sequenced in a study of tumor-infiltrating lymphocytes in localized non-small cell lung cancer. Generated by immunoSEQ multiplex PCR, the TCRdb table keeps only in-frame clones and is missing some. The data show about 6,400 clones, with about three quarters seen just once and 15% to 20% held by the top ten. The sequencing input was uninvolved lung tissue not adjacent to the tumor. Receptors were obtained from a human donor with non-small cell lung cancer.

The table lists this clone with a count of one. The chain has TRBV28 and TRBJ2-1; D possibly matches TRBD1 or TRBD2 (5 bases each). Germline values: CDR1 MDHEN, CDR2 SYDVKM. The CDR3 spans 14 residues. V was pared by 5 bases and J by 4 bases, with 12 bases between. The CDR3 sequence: CASSPGTGYNEQFF. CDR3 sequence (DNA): TGTGCCAGCAGTCCCGGGACGGGATACAATGAGCAGTTCTTC.

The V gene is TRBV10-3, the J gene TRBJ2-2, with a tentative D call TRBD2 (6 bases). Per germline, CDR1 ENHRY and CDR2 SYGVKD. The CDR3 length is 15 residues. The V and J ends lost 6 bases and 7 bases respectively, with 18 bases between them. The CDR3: CAIRGGESGFGELFF. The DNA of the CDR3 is TGTGCCATCAGGGGAGGAGAGTCGGGGTTCGGGGAGCTGTTTTTT.

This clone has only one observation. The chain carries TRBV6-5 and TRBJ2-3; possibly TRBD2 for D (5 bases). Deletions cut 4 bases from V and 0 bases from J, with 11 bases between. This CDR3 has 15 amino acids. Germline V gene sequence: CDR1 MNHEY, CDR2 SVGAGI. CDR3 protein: CASSSLGKSTDTQYF. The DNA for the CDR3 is TGTGCCAGCAGTTCCCTCGGGAAGAGCACAGATACGCAGTATTTT.

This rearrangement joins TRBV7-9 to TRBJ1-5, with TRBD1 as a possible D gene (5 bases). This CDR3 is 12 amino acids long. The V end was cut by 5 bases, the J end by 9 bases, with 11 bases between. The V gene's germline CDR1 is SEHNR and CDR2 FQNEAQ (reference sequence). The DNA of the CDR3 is TGTGCCAGCAGCGGGGGGGGGAGGCCCCAGCATTTT. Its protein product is CASSGGGRPQHF.

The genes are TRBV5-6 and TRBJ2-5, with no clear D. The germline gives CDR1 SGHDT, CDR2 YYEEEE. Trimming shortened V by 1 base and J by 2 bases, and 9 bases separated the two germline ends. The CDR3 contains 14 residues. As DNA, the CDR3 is TGTGCCAGCAGCTTGTTCCGGCAGCAAGAGACCCAGTACTTC. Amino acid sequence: CASSLFRQQETQYF.

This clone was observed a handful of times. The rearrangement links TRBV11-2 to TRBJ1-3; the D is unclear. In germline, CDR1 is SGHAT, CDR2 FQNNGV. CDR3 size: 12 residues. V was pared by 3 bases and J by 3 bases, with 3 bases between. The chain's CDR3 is CASSLVGNTIYF. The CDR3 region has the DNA TGTGCCAGCAGCTTGGTTGGAAACACCATATATTTT. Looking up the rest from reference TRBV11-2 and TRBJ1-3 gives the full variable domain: EAGVAQSPRYKIIEKRQSVAFWCNPISGHATLYWYQQILGQGPKLLIQFQNNGVVDDSQLPKDRFSAERLKGVDSTLKIQPAKLEDSAVYLCASSLVGNTIYFGEGSWLTVV.

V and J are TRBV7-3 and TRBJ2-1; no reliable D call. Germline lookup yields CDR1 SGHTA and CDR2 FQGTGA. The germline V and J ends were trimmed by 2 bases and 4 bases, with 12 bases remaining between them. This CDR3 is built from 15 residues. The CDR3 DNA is TGTGCCAGCAGCTTATCCCCCCAGGTGTACAATGAGCAGTTCTTC. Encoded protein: CASSLSPQVYNEQFF.

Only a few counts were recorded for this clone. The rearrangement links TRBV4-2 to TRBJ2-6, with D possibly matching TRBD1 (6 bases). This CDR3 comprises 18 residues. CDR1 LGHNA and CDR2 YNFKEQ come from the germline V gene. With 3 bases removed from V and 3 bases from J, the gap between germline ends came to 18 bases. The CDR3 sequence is CASSHQATGLIGANVLTF. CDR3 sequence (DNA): TGTGCCAGCAGCCATCAAGCCACAGGGCTGATTGGGGCCAACGTCCTGACTTTC.

This CDR3 is CASTEYRGGGYGYTF. The CDR3 DNA reads TGTGCCAGTACAGAATACAGGGGAGGCGGCTATGGCTACACCTTC. This chain joins TRBV19 and TRBJ1-2; 7 bases agree with TRBD1. The CDR3 covers 15 residues. V lost 7 bases and J lost 4; bases outside the gene matches: 12. Germline V gene data show CDR1 as LNHDA and CDR2 as SQIVND (reference sequence).

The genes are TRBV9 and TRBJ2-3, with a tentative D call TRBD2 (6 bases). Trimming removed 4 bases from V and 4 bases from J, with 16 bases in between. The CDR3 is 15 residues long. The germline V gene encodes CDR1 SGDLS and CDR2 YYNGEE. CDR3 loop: CASSLRLGSADTQYF. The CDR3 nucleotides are TGTGCCAGCAGCTTGCGACTAGGTTCCGCAGATACGCAGTATTTT.

Here the CDR3 DNA reads TGTGCCTGGAGTGTACATTCGACCACAGATACGCAGTATTTT. This sequence encodes CAWSVHSTTDTQYF. This chain connects TRBV30 to TRBJ2-3; D gene uncertain. The germline CDR1 and CDR2 sequences are GTSNPN and SVGIG (reference sequence). The ends were cut back, 0 bases at V and 2 bases at J, with 9 bases in the middle. This CDR3 comprises 14 residues. Filled out from reference TRBV30 and TRBJ2-3, the complete variable domain reads SQTIHQWPATLVQPVGSPLSLECTVEGTSNPNLYWYRQAAGRGLQLLFYSVGIGQISSEVPQNLSASRPQDRQFILSSKKLLLSDSGFYLCAWSVHSTTDTQYFGPGTRLTVL.

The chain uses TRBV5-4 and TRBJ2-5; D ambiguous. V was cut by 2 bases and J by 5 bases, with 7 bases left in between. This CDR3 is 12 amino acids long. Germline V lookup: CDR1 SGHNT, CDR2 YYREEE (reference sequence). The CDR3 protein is CASSLDQETQYF. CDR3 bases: TGTGCCAGCAGCTTAGATCAGGAGACCCAGTACTTC.

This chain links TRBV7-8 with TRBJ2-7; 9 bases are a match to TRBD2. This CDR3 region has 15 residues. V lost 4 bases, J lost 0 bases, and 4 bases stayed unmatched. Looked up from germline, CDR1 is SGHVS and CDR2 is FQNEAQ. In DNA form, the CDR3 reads TGTGCCAGCAGCTACGGACTAGCGAACTCCTACGAGCAGTACTTC. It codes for CASSYGLANSYEQYF.

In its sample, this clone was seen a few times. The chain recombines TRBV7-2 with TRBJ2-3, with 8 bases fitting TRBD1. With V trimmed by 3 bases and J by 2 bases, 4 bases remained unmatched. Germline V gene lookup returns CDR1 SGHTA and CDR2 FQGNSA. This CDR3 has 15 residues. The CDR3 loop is CASSFRQGYTDTQYF. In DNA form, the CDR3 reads TGTGCCAGCAGCTTCAGACAGGGGTACACAGATACGCAGTATTTT.

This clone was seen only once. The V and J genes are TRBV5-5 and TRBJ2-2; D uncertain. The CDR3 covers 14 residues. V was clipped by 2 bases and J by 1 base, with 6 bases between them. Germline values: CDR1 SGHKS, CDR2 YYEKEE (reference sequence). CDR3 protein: CASSLGVNTGELFF. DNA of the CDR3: TGTGCCAGCAGCTTAGGCGTGAACACCGGGGAGCTGTTTTTT.

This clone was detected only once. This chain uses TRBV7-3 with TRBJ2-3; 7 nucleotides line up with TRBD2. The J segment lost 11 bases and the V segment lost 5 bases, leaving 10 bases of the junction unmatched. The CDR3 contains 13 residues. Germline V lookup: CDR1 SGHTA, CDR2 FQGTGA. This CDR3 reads CASSQSGAKRQYF. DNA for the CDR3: TGTGCCAGCAGCCAAAGCGGGGCGAAGAGGCAGTATTTT.

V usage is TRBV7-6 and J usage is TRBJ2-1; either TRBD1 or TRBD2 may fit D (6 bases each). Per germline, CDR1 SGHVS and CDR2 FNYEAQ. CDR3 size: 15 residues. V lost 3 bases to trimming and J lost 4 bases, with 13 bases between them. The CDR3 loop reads CASSLHRRGYNEQFF. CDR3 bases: TGTGCCAGCAGCTTGCATAGGAGGGGGTACAATGAGCAGTTCTTC.

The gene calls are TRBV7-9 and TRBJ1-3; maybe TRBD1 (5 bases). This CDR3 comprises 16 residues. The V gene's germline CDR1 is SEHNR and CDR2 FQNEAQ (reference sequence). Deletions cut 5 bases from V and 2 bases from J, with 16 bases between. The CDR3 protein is CASSAMRGETGNTIYF. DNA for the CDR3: TGTGCCAGCAGCGCCATGAGGGGCGAAACTGGAAACACCATATATTTT.

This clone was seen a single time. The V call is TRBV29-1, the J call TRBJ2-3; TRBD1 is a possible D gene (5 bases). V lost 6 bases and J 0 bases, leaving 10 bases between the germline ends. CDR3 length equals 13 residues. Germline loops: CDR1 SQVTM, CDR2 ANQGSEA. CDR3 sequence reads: CSVHRISTDTQYF. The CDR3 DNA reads TGCAGCGTGCACAGGATAAGCACAGATACGCAGTATTTT.

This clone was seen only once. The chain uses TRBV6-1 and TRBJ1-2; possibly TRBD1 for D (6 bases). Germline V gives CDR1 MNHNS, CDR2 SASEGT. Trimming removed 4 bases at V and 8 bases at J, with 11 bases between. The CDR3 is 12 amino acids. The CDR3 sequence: CASSAHREGYTF. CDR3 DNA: TGTGCCAGCAGTGCTCACAGGGAAGGCTACACCTTC.

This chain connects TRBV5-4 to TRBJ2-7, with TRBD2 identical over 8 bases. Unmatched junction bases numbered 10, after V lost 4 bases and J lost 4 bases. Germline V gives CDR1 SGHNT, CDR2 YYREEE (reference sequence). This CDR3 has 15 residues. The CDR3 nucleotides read TGTGCCAGCAGCCCGGAGGGACTAGGTTCTTACGAGCAGTACTTC. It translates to CASSPEGLGSYEQYF. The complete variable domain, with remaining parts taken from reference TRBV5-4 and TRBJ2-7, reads ETGVTQSPTHLIKTRGQQVTLRCSSQSGHNTVSWYQQALGQGPQFIFQYYREEENGRGNFPPRFSGLQFPNYSSELNVNALELDDSALYLCASSPEGLGSYEQYFGPGTRLTVT.